This T cell receptor (beta chain) was captured in a study of shared clonotypes between healthy human individuals (dated by TCRdb to 2020 to 2021). About the investigation overall: The cohort included three men and a couple of women between 18 and 49 years of age. For each donor, CD4 naive and CD4 memory were each run on three plates, CD8 naive on two plates, and CD8 memory on one plate. To estimate repertoire size and how much clonotype sharing occurs between individuals, the study deeply sequenced the blood TCR repertoires of five healthy adults. Libraries were prepared and TCR repertoires were sequenced by different laboratories using diverse techniques, in order to increase sequencing depth and limit assay-specific biases. Leukapheresis yielded between about 0.94 and 8.9 billion PBMCs per donor. Overall results and qualifications from the work: Because the study included a small number of donors, the genetic and exposure-history diversity represented was limited. Incomplete sequencing was indicated by rarefaction of sorted-subset datasets, despite the large sequencing depth. Sharing across a few donors was observed for approximately 5% of naive CD4, under 4% of naive CD8, 2% to 2.5% of memory CD4, and about 0.38% of memory CD8 clonotypes. Only blood was sampled, and tissue TCR repertoires likely differ from those in blood. Based on pairwise subsampling, the degree of clonotype sharing among donors was expected to be affected by sequencing depth. Naive subsets generally had larger estimated clonotype richness than memory subsets did. Higher generation probabilities were observed for clonotypes shared by all four sorted-subset donors than for non-shared clonotypes.

The CDR3 contains 11 residues, cysteine and phenylalanine counted. Of all the DNA, just the CDR3 is kept, 33 bases in frame from base 1. V is shortened by 7 bases, J by 6 bases, and the region joining them spans 10 bases. Taken from the germline V gene (reference sequence), the CDR1 and CDR2 loops are MNHNY and SVGAGI. Donors were healthy HIV-negative adults with no recently reported acute infections or vaccinations. Every donor was a Caucasian adult residing in Nashville, Tennessee, USA. CD4+ T cells were enriched through magnetic negative selection, after which naive cells were positively selected on CD45RA and the remaining negative fraction served as the memory subset. Blood was collected by leukapheresis, and PBMCs were isolated by Ficoll-Histopaque density gradient centrifugation and then cryopreserved in liquid nitrogen vapor phase. Analytical flow cytometry was used to check the purity and quantity of each magnetically sorted T cell population. Genomic DNA was isolated from each sorted fraction and quantified by UV absorbance on a Nanodrop 2000c.

On this clone: Its antigen has not been determined. No base-level quality is on record; no much larger clone is a single base apart.

Using the deep immunoSEQ assay, multiplex PCR amplified TCR CDR3 regions from genomic DNA. Genomic DNA extracted from each cell subset was distributed evenly over all wells of several immunoSEQ 96-well plates, and each plate served as one replicate. For sorted subsets, each replicate PCR was loaded with roughly 200 ng genomic DNA, equivalent to about 30,000 T cell genomes. The purified libraries were quantified using a Qubit 3.0 fluorometer, sized with a Bioanalyzer 2100, and then quantified again using the KAPA Library Quantification kit. Every immunoSEQ 96-well plate was sequenced on a dedicated single-read 150-cycle Illumina NextSeq 550 flow cell. As for the original processing: Because the immunoSEQ output included only junctional sequences and no quality scores, the filtering could not be the same as the filtering used for full-length reads. To assign V/J genes and CDR3, sequences were annotated against IMGT germline references using PyIR, a Python wrapper for IgBLAST v1.9. Any read was removed if the V/J assignment was weak (E-value above 1e-6), the CDR3 was missing, or the read contained stop codons, out-of-frame junctions, or ambiguous translated residues. V3J clonotypes were defined by identical inferred V gene, J gene, and CDR3 amino acid sequence. The percentage overlap between two repertoires was calculated by dividing the number of shared unique clonotypes by the size of the smaller repertoire. Three approaches were used to assess repertoire richness: RTK rarefaction, the Chao1 estimator, and Recon v2.1 estimates of unobserved clonotypes. Generation probabilities for all TCRbeta clonotypes obtained by the gDNA method from a handful of donors were computed using OLGA. Not all clones reach the TCRdb copy of this immuneACCESS table, which keeps in-frame sequences only. Checked studies attribute under half of the gap to unresolved V genes and leave the rest unexplained. V and J calls and clone size are copied from that table; D and trimming were computed from the DNA. The sample has some 2,000,000 clones on record, 85% to 95% of them singletons. The top ten clones comprise 0.1% to 0.15% of the sample.

This sequence was found in a man between 18 and 35 years old in good health. Sequencing was performed on naive CD4+ T cells sorted from blood. Per the publication, the cell subset or site label means: CD45RA+ positively selected. The chain is made from TRBV6-6 and TRBJ2-7; no D gene can be assigned with confidence. The DNA reads as follows: TGTGCCAGCACCTACCTGGCCGAGCAGTACTTC. Translated, it gives CASTYLAEQYF.